The 2 T cell receptor beta chains reported below all come from one sample, sequenced in a study of early T cells in non-severe SARS-CoV-2 infection. TCRdb redid the calling of the 5' RACE reads with MiXCR, one entry per CDR3 protein. The sample consists of about 17,000 distinct CDR3 sequences, around 6% of them appearing once. Specimen: whole blood, collected at baseline. All receptors derive from an adult who was a healthcare worker with PCR-confirmed SARS-CoV-2 infection or an uninfected control (not recorded which).

This clonotype was seen repeatedly, ten times or more. The V gene is TRBV12-3 or TRBV12-4, the J gene TRBJ2-7, with 7 bases aligning to TRBD1. The CDR3 is 15 residues long. V lost 5 bases and J lost 4; bases outside the gene matches: 11. The CDR3 region has the DNA TGTGCCAGCAGTCCCCTAGCAGGGACAGATTACGAGCAGTACTTC. It yields the protein CASSPLAGTDYEQYF.

This clonotype was detected ten times or more. CDR3 coding DNA: TGTGCCAGCAGCCAAGGCGTCACTGAAGCTTTCTTT. Translated, it gives CASSQGVTEAFF. The chain carries TRBV4-2 and TRBJ1-1; D is unclear. Trimming stripped 1 base from V and 4 bases from J, with 4 bases between. CDR3 length: 12 residues. Per germline, CDR1 LGHNA and CDR2 YNFKEQ.